This T cell receptor (beta chain) was captured by sequencing in a study of tumor and adjacent non-tumor tissue in lung cancer. Overall study results and limits: Shorter survival was associated with higher TCR diversity in tumors. Top 100 clones took a larger repertoire share in normal lung.

Three rounds of nested PCR, following a modified ARM-PCR protocol, produced the TCRbeta library. TCRdb reprocessed the multiplex PCR reads via MiXCR and lists one record per CDR3 protein. The sample shows under 100,000 distinct CDR3 sequences, around three fifths of them seen only once. The CDR3 has 14 amino acids. Trimming stripped 7 bases from V and 1 base from J, with 10 bases between. Germline assignment: CDR1 SGHAT and CDR2 FQNNGV. With respect to this clonotype: Its antigen remains unidentified.

RNA was extracted from bulk tissue without any cell sorting. J is TRBJ2-2 and V is TRBV11-2; D remains unclear. The TCR originated in a man aged 70 or older with non-small cell lung cancer. The sequenced sample was lung tumor tissue. The chain's CDR3 is CASTNTENTGELFF. In nucleotides, the CDR3 is TGTGCCAGCACTAACACCGAGAACACCGGGGAGCTGTTTTTT. Combining the CDR3 with reference TRBV11-2 and TRBJ2-2 gives the whole variable domain EAGVAQSPRYKIIEKRQSVAFWCNPISGHATLYWYQQILGQGPKLLIQFQNNGVVDDSQLPKDRFSAERLKGVDSTLKIQPAKLEDSAVYLCASTNTENTGELFFGEGSRLTVL.